These 10 T cell receptor beta chains came from one sample sequenced in a study of response to subunit inactivated influenza vaccine. TCRdb redid the calling of the RT-PCR reads with MiXCR, one entry per CDR3 protein. Among 530,000 or so distinct CDR3 sequences, approximately 24% were seen once, and the ten largest hold around 1.8%. The sequencing used CD4+ T cells sorted from PBMCs, collected about 5 days after vaccination. These receptor sequences come from a man aged 50-59 years who received an inactivated influenza vaccine.

V usage is TRBV4-3 and J usage is TRBJ2-1; D may be TRBD2 (6 bases). CDR3 length equals 16 residues. Trimming shortened V by 1 base and J by 3 bases, and 13 bases separated the two germline ends. Germline-derived CDR1 and CDR2 are LGHNA and YSLEER. The CDR3 is CASSQATSPIYNEQFF. In DNA form, the CDR3 reads TGCGCCAGCAGCCAAGCTACTAGCCCAATCTACAATGAGCAGTTCTTC.

J is TRBJ2-7 and V is TRBV5-1, with 8 bases fitting TRBD1. From germline, CDR1 is SGHRS and CDR2 YFSETQ. This CDR3 spans 15 amino acids. V was pared by 0 bases and J by 6 bases, with 8 bases of the junction left unmatched. The CDR3 region has the DNA TGCGCCAGCAGCTTGGAAGGACAGGGTTTGGGCGAGCAGTACTTC. Translating gives CASSLEGQGLGEQYF.

This clonotype was seen just once. The chain employs TRBV3-1 and TRBJ2-2; D is unresolved. Germline V gene sequence: CDR1 LGHDT, CDR2 YNNKEL (reference sequence). The CDR3 loop spans 16 amino acids. Trimming stripped 3 bases from V and 5 bases from J, with 16 bases between. CDR3 in amino acids: CASSHWGKSQTGELFF. The CDR3 nucleotides are TGTGCCAGCAGCCATTGGGGAAAAAGTCAGACCGGGGAGCTGTTTTTT. The whole variable domain, filled in from reference TRBV3-1 and TRBJ2-2, reads DTAVSQTPKYLVTQMGNDKSIKCEQNLGHDTMYWYKQDSKKFLKIMFSYNNKELIINETVPNRFSPKSPDKAHLNLHINSLELGDSAVYFCASSHWGKSQTGELFFGEGSRLTVL.

This chain joins TRBV6-1 and TRBJ2-5, with 12 bases aligning to TRBD2. Unmatched junction bases numbered 5, after V lost 4 bases and J lost 5 bases. CDR3 length: 15 amino acids. CDR1 and CDR2 from the germline V gene are MNHNS and SASEGT. CDR3 in amino acids: CASSGTSGEWETQYF. CDR3 nucleotides: TGTGCCAGCAGTGGGACTAGCGGGGAATGGGAGACCCAGTACTTC.

The chain has TRBV24-1 and TRBJ2-5; D uncertain. Germline V lookup: CDR1 KGHDR, CDR2 SFDVKD. V was pared by 6 bases and J by 2 bases, with 12 bases between. CDR3 size: 14 residues. The CDR3 loop reads CATSSQWAQETQYF. CDR3 bases: TGTGCCACCAGTTCCCAGTGGGCTCAAGAGACCCAGTACTTC.

This clonotype has only a few counts. The chain has TRBV6-4 and TRBJ2-2; 10 nucleotides agree with TRBD2. The CDR3 is 14 residues long. V lost 4 bases and J lost 9; bases outside the gene matches: 5. Germline assignment: CDR1 MRHNA and CDR2 SNTAGT. The CDR3 region has the DNA TGTGCCAGCAGTGTCTTAGCGGGGGGCCGGGAGCTGTTTTTT. Residues: CASSVLAGGRELFF.

The J gene is TRBJ2-1, the V gene TRBV5-6; maybe TRBD1 (6 bases). The CDR3 extends over 13 amino acids. Trimming pared 3 bases from V and 7 bases from J, leaving 11 bases between. The germline CDR1 and CDR2 sequences are SGHDT and YYEEEE. CDR3 in DNA: TGTGCCAGCAGCTCGTTACAGGGAAATGAGCAGTTCTTC. This encodes CASSSLQGNEQFF.

V gene TRBV9 combines with J gene TRBJ2-1; D gene ambiguous. V lost 6 bases, J lost 1 base, and 11 bases lay in between. Germline V gives CDR1 SGDLS, CDR2 YYNGEE. This CDR3 spans 14 amino acids. DNA of the CDR3: TGTGCCAGCACTCGAGAGGCGTCCTACAATGAGCAGTTCTTC. As protein: CASTREASYNEQFF.

The chain links TRBV5-1 to TRBJ1-1; D call uncertain. This CDR3 comprises 13 residues. V dropped 2 bases and J dropped 1 base, with 6 bases sitting between them. Per the germline V gene, CDR1 is SGHRS and CDR2 is YFSETQ. The CDR3 is CASSFTRNTEAFF. For the CDR3, the DNA is TGCGCCAGCAGCTTTACAAGGAACACTGAAGCTTTCTTT. Full variable domain (rest looked up from reference TRBV5-1 and TRBJ1-1): KAGVTQTPRYLIKTRGQQVTLSCSPISGHRSVSWYQQTPGQGLQFLFEYFSETQRNKGNFPGRFSGRQFSNSRSEMNVSTLELGDSALYLCASSFTRNTEAFFGQGTRLTVV.

The J gene is TRBJ2-7, the V gene TRBV28; TRBD1 is a possible D gene (5 bases). CDR1 MDHEN and CDR2 SYDVKM come from the germline V gene. V was clipped by 4 bases and J by 3 bases, with 10 bases between them. The CDR3 has 13 amino acids. CDR3 sequence reads: CASSSGSFYEQYF. The CDR3 DNA follows: TGTGCCAGCAGTTCAGGGTCCTTCTACGAGCAGTACTTC.